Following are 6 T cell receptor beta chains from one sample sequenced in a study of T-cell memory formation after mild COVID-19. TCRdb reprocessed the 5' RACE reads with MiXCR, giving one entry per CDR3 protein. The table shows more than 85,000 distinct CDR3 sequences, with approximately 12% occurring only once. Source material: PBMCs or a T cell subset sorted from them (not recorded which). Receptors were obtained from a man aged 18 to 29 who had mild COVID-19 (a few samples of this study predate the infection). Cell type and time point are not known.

CDR3 nucleotide sequence: TGTGCCAGCAGCTTACCAAGCTCCTACGAGCAGTACGTC. Residues: CASSLPSSYEQYV. The chain employs TRBV7-9 and TRBJ2-7; D call uncertain. Trimming shortened V by 2 bases and J by 0 bases, and 5 bases separated the two germline ends. The CDR3 is made up of 13 amino acids. Germline CDR1 reads SEHNR; CDR2 reads FQNEAQ (reference sequence).

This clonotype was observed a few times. The CDR3 nucleotides are TGTGCCTGGAGTGTTCGGTTTTATGGCTACACCTTC. Protein product: CAWSVRFYGYTF. V is TRBV30 and J is TRBJ1-2; D call uncertain. The CDR3 runs 12 residues. The V end lost 0 bases, the J end lost 5 bases, and 7 bases lay between the germline ends. Germline V gene sequence: CDR1 GTSNPN, CDR2 SVGIG (reference sequence). The full variable domain, with the rest looked up from reference TRBV30 and TRBJ1-2, is SQTIHQWPATLVQPVGSPLSLECTVEGTSNPNLYWYRQAAGRGLQLLFYSVGIGQISSEVPQNLSASRPQDRQFILSSKKLLLSDSGFYLCAWSVRFYGYTFGSGTRLTVV.

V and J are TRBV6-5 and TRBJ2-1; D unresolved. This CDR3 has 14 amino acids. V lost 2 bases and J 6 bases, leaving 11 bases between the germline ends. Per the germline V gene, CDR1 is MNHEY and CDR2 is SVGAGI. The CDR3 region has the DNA TGTGCCAGCAGTTACCTGGGATGGGGCAATGAGCAGTTCTTC. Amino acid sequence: CASSYLGWGNEQFF.

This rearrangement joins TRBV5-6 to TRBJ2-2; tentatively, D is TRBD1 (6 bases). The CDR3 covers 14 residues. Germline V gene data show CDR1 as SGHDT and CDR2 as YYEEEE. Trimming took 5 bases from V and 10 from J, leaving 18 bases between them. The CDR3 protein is CASSAGTSIEELFF. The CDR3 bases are TGTGCCAGCAGTGCCGGGACATCCATAGAGGAGCTGTTTTTT.

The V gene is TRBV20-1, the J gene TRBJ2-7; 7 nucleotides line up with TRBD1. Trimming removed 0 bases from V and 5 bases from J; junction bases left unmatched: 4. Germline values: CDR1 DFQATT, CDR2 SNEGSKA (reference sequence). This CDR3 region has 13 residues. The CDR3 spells CSARETGNDEQYV. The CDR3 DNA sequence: TGCAGTGCTAGAGAGACAGGGAATGACGAGCAGTACGTC.

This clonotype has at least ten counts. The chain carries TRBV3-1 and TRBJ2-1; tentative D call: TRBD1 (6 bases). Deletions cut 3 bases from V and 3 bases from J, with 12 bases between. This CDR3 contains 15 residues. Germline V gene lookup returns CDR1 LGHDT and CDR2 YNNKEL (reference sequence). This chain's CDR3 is CASSHRGGGYNEQFF. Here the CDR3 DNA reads TGTGCCAGCAGCCACAGGGGCGGAGGCTACAATGAGCAGTTCTTC.